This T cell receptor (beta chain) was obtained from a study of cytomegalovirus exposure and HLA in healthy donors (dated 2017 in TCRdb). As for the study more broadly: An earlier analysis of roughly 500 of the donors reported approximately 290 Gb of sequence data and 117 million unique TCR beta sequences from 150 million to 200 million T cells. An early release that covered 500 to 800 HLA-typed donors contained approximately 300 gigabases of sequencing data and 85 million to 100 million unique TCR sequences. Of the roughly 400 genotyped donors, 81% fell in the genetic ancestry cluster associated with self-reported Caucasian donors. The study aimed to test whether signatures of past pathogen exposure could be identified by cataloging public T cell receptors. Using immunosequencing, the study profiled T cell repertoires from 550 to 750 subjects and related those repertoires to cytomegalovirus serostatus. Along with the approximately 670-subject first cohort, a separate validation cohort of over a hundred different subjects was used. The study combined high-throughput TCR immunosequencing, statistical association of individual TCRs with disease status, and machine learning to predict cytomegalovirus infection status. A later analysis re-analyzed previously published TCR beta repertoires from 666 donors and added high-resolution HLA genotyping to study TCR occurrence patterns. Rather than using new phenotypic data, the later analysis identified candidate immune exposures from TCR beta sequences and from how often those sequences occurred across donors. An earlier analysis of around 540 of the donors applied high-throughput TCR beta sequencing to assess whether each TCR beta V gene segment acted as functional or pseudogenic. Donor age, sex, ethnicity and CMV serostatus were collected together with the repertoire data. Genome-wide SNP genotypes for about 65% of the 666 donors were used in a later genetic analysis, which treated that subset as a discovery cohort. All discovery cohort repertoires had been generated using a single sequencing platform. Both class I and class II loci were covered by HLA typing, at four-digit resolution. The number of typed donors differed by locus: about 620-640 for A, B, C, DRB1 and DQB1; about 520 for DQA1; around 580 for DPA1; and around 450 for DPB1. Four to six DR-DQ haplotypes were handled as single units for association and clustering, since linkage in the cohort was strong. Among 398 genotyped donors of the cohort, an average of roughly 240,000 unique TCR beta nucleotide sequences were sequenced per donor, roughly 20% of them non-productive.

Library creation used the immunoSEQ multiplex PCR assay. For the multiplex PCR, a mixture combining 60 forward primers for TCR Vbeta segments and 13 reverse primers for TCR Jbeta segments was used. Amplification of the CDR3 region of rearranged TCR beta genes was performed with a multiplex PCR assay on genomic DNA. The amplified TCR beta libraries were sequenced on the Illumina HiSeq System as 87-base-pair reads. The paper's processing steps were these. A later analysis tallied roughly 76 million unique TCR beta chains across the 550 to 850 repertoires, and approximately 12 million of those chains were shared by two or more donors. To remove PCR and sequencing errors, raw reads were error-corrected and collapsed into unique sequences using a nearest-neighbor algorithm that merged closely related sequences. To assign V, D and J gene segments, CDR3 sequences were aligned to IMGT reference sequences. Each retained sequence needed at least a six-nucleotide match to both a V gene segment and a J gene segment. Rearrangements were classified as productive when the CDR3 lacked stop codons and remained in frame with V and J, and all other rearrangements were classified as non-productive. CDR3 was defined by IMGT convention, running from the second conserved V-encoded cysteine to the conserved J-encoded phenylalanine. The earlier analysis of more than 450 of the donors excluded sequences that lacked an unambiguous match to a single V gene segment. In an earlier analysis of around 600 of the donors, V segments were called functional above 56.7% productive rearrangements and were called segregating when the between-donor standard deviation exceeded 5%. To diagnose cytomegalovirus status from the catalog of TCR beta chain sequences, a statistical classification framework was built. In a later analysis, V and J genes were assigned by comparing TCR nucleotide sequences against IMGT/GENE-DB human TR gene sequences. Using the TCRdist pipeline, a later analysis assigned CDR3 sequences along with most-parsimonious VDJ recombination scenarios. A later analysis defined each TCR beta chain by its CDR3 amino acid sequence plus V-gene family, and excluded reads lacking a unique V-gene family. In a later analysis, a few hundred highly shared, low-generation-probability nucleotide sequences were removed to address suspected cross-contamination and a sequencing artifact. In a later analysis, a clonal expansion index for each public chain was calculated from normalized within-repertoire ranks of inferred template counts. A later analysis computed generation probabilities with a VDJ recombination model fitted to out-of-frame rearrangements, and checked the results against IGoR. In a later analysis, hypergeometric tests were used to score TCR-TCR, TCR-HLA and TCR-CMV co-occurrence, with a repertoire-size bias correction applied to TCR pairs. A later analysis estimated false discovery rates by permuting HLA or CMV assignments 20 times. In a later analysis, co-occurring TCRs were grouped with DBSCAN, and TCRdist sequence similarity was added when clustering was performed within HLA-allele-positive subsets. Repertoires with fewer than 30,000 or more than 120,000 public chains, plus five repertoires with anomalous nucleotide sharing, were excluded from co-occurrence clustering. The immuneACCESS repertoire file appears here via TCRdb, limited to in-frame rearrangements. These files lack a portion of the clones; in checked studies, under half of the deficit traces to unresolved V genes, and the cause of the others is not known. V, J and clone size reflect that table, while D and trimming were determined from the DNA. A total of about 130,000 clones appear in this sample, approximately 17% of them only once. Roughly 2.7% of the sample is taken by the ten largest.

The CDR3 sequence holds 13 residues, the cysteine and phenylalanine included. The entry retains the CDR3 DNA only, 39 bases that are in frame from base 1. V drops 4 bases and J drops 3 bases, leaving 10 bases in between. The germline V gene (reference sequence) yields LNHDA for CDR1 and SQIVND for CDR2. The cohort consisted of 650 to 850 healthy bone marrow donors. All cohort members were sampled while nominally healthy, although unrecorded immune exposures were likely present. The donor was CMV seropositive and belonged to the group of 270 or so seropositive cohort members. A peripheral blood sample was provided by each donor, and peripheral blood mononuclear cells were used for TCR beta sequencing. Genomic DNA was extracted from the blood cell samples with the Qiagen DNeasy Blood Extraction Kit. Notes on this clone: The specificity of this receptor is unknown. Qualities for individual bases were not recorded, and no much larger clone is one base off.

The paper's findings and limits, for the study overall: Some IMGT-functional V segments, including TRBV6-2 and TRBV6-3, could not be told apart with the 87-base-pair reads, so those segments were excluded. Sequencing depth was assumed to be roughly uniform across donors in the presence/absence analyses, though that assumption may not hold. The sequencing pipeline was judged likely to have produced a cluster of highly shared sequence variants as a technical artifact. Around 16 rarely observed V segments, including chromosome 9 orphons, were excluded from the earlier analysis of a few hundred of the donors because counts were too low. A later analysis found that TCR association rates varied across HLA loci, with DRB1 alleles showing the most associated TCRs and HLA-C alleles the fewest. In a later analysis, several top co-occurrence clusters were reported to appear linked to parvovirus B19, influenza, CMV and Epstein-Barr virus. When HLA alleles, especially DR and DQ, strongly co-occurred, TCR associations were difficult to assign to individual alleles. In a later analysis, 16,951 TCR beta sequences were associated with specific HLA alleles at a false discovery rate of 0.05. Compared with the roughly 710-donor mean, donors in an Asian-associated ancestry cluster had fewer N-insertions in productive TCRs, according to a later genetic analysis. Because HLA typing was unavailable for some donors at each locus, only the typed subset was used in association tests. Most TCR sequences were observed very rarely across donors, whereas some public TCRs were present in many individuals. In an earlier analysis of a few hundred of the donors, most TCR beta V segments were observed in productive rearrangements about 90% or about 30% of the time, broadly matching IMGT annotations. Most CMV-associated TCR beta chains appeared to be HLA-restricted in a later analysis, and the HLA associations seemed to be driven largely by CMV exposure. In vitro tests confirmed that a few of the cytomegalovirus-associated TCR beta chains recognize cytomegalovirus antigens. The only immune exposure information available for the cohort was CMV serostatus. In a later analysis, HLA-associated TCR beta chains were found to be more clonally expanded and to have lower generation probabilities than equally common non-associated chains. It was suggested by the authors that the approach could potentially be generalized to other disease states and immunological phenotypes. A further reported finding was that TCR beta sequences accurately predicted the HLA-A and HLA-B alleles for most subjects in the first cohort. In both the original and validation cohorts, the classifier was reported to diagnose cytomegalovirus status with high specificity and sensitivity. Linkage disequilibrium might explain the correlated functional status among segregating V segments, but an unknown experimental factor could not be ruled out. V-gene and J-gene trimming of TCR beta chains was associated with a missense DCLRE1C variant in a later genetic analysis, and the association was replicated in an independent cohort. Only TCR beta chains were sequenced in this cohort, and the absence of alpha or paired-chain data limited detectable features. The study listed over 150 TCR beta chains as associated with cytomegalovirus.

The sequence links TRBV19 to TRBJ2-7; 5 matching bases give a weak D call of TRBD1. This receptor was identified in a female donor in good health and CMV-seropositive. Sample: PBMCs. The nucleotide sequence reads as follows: TGTGCCAGTAGTAACACAGGACGCTACGAGCAGTACTTC. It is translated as CASSNTGRYEQYF.